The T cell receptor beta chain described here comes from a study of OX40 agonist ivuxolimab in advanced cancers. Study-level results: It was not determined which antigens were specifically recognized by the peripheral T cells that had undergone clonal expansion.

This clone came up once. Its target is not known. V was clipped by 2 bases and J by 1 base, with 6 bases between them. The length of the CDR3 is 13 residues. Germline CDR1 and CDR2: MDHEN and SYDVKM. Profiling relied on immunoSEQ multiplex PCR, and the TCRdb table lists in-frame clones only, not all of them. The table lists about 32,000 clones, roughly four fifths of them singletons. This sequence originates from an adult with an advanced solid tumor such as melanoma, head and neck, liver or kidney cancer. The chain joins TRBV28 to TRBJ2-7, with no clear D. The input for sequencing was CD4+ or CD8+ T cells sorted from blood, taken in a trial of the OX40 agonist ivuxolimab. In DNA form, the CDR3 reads TGTGCCAGCAGTTTACCGGATTCCTACGAGCAGTACTTC. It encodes CASSLPDSYEQYF.